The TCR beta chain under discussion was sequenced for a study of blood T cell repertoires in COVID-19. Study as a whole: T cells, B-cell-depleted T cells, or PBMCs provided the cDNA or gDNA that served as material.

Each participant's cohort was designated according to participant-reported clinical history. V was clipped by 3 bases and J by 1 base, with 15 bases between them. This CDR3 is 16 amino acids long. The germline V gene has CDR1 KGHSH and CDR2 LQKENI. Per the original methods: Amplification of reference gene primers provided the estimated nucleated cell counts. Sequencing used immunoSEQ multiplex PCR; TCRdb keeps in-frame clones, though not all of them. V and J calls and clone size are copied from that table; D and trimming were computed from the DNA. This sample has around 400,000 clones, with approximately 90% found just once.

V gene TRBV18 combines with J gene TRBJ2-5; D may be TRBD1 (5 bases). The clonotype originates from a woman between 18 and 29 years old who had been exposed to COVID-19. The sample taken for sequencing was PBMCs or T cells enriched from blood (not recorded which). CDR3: CASSPSSTAFQETQYF. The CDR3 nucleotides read TGTGCCAGCTCACCCTCCTCGACAGCCTTCCAAGAGACCCAGTACTTC.